This TCR beta chain was sequenced for a study of cytomegalovirus exposure and HLA in healthy donors. Amplification used 60 Vbeta primers and 13 Jbeta primers. Assay: immunoSEQ multiplex PCR; the TCRdb copy retains only in-frame clones and omits some. The ten most abundant clones cover 3.8% of a sample with around 78,000 clones. Study-level points and caveats: In a later analysis, specific HLA alleles were associated with approximately 17,000 TCR beta sequences at a 0.05 false discovery rate. Immune exposure information comprised only CMV serostatus. In vitro experiments confirmed that a few CMV-associated chains were specific for CMV antigens. TCR sequences were mostly rare, though some public TCRs occurred in many donors.

The CDR3 runs 13 residues. V was trimmed by 2 bases and J by 2 bases, leaving 3 bases between them. A word on this clone: Its matching antigen is unknown.

The receptor was isolated from a man younger than 30 in good health and CMV-seropositive. The chain recombines TRBV6-7 with TRBJ2-2, with D hard to call. TRBV6-7 is reported as an ORF; its role is uncertain. Material: PBMCs. CDR3 nucleotides: TGTGCCAGCAGTTACACAAACACCGGGGAGCTGTTTTTT. Protein sequence: CASSYTNTGELFF.